This T cell receptor (beta chain) stems from a study of T cells in localized non-small cell lung cancer. Concerning this clone itself: Its antigen is still unknown.

The CDR3 extends over 14 amino acids. The germline gives CDR1 GTSNPN, CDR2 SVGIG (reference sequence). The trim removed 0 bases at V and 4 bases at J, leaving 4 bases unmatched. Sequenced by immunoSEQ multiplex PCR; TCRdb stores in-frame clones only, minus some. The sample yields some 1,800 clones, 25% to 30% seen once. General study findings and limits: The highest T cell clonality was in uninvolved adjacent lung, above tumor. Without multi-region sequencing, intratumor heterogeneity could not be excluded.

This receptor was identified in a female donor at least 60 years old with stage I lung adenocarcinoma. The genes are TRBV30 and TRBJ2-3, with 7 bases lining up with TRBD2. This material consisted of normal lung tissue next to the tumor, taken before any cancer treatment. CDR3 region: CAWSVAGRADTQYF. The CDR3 nucleotides read TGTGCCTGGAGTGTAGCGGGAAGGGCAGATACGCAGTATTTT.